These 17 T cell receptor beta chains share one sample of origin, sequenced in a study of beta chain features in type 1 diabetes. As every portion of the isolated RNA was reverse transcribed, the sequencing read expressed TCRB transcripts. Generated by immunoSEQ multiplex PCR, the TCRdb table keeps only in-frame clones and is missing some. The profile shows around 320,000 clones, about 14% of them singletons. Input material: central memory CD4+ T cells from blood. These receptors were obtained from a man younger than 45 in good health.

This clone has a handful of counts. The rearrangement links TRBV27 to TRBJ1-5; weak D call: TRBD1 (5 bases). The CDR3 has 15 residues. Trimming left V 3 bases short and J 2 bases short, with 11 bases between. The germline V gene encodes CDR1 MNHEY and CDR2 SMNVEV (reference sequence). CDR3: CASSLGRVGNQPQHF. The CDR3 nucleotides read TGTGCCAGCAGTTTGGGCAGGGTCGGCAATCAGCCCCAGCATTTT.

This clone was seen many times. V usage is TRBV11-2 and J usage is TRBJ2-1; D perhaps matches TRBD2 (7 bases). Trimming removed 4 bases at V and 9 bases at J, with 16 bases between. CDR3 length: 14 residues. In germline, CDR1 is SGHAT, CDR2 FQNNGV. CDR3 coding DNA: TGTGCCAGCAGCTGGTCGGGGGGCGGAGGTGAGCAGTTCTTC. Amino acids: CASSWSGGGGEQFF.

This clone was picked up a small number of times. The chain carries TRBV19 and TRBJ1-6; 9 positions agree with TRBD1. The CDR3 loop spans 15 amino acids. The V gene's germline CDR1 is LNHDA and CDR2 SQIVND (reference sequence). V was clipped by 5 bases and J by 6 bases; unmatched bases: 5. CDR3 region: CASSSDRGGNSPLHF. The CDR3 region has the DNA TGTGCCAGTAGTTCGGACAGGGGAGGTAATTCACCCCTCCACTTT.

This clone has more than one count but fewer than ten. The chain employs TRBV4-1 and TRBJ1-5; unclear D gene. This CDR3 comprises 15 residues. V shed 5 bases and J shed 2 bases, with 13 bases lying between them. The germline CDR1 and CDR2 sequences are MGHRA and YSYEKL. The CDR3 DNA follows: TGCGCCAGCAGCGATTCCGGGAGCCGCAATCAGCCCCAGCATTTT. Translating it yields CASSDSGSRNQPQHF.

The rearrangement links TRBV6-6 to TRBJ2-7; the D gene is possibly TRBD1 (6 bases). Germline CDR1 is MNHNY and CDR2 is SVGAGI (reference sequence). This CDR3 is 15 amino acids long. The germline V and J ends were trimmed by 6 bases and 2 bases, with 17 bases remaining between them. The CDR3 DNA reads TGTGCCAGCAGAACACAGGGACGTCAACCCTACGAGCAGTACGTC. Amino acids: CASRTQGRQPYEQYV.

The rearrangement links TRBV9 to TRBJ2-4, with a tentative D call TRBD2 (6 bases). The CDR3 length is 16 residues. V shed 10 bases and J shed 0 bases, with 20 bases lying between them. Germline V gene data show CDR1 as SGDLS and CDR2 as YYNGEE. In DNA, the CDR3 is TGTGCCTACCGGGCCCCGGGGGTTTTAGCCAAAAACATTCAGTACTTC. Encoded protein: CAYRAPGVLAKNIQYF.

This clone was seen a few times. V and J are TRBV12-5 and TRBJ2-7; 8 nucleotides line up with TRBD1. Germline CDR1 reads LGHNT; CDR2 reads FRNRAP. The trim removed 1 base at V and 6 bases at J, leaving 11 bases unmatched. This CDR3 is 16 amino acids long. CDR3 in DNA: TGTGCTAGTGGTTTGGCAACGGACAGGGTGGGAGGCGAGCAGTACGTC. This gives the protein CASGLATDRVGGEQYV.

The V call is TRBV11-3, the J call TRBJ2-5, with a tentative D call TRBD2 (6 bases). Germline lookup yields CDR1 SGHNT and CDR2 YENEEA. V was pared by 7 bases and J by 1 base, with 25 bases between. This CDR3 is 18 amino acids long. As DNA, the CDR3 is TGTGCCAGCAAACCTGGGCGGGGTACCCAAAGGGCCCAAGAGACCCAGTACTTC. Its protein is CASKPGRGTQRAQETQYF.

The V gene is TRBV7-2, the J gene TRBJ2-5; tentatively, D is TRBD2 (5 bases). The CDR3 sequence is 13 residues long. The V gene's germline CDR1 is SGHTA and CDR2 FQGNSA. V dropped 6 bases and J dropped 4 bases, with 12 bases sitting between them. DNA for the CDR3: TGTGCCAGCAGTGAACTAGAGATAGAGACCCAGTACTTC. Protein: CASSELEIETQYF.

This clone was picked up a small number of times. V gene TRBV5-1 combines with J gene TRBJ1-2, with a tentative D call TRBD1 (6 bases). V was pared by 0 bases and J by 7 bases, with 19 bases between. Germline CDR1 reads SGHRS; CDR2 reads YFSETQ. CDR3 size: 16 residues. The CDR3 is CASSLESPGQGTGYTF. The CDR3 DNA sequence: TGCGCCAGCAGCTTGGAATCACCCGGCCAGGGGACTGGCTACACCTTC.

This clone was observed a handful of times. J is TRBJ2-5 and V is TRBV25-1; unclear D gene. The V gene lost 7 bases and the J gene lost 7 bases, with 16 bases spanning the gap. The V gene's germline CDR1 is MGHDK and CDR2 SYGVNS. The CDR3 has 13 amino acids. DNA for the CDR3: TGTGCCAGCACCCCTAGGATAGGCTGGACCCAGTACTTC. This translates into CASTPRIGWTQYF.

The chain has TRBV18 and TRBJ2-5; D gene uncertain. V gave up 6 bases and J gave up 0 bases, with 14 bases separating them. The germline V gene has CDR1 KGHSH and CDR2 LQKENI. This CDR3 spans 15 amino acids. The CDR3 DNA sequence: TGTGCCAGCTCTTCGGTGGGCGGAAACCAAGAGACCCAGTACTTC. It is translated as CASSSVGGNQETQYF. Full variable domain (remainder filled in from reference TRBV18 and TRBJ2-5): NAGVMQNPRHLVRRRGQEARLRCSPMKGHSHVYWYRQLPEEGLKFMVYLQKENIIDESGMPKERFSAEFPKEGPSILRIQQVVRGDSAAYFCASSSVGGNQETQYFGPGTRLLVL.

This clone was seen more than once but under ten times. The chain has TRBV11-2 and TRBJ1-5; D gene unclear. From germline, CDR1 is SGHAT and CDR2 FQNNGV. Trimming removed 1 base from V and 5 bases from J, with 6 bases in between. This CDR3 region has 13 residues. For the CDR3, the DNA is TGTGCCAGCAGCTTAGCTTGGGATCAGCCCCAGCATTTT. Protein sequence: CASSLAWDQPQHF. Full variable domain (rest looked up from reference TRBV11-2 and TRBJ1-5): EAGVAQSPRYKIIEKRQSVAFWCNPISGHATLYWYQQILGQGPKLLIQFQNNGVVDDSQLPKDRFSAERLKGVDSTLKIQPAKLEDSAVYLCASSLAWDQPQHFGDGTRLSIL.

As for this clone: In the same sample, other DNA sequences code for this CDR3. CDR3 loop: CASSRGQGLETQYF. The DNA for the CDR3 is TGTGCCAGCAGCCGGGGACAGGGGTTGGAGACCCAGTACTTC. The chain is built from TRBV7-6 and TRBJ2-5; 10 positions match TRBD1. CDR1 is SGHVS and CDR2 is FNYEAQ in the germline V gene. The CDR3 is 14 amino acids. V was pared by 5 bases and J by 5 bases, with 5 bases of the junction left unmatched.

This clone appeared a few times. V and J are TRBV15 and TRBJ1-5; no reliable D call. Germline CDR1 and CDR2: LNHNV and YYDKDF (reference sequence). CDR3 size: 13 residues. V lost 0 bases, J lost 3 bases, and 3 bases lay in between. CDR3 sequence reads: CATSRDFNQPQHF. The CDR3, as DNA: TGTGCCACCAGCAGAGATTTCAATCAGCCCCAGCATTTT.

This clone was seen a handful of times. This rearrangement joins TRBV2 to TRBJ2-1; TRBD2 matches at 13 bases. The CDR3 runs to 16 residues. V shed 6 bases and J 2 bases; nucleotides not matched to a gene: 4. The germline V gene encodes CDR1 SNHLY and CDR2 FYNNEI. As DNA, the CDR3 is TGTGCCAGCAGCGCCGGACTAGCGGGGGCCTACAATGAGCAGTTCTTC. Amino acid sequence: CASSAGLAGAYNEQFF.

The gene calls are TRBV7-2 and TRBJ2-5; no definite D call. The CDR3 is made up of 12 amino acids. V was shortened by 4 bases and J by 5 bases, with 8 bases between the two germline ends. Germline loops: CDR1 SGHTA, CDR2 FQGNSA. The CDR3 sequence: CASSSPHETQYF. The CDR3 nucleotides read TGTGCCAGCAGCTCTCCTCACGAGACCCAGTACTTC.